Following are 19 T cell receptor beta chains from one sample sequenced in a study of long-term antiretroviral therapy in people with HIV. Run at survey level, the immunoSEQ assay was version v3.0. Method: immunoSEQ multiplex PCR; TCRdb's copy keeps in-frame clones and lacks some. The sample yields over 35,000 clones, about 80% seen once. The starting material was unsorted PBMCs, obtained 3.4 years after starting antiretroviral therapy. The source of these receptors is a young man with HIV.

This chain links TRBV7-9 with TRBJ2-1; D possibly corresponds to TRBD2 (5 bases). From germline, CDR1 is SEHNR and CDR2 FQNEAQ (reference sequence). The CDR3 spans 13 residues. Trimming stripped 4 bases from V and 5 bases from J, with 9 bases between. The CDR3 sequence is CASSSLANNEQFF. The CDR3 region has the DNA TGTGCCAGCAGCTCGCTAGCTAACAATGAGCAGTTCTTC.

This clone was picked up a small number of times. The rearrangement uses TRBV10-3 and TRBJ1-2; D may be TRBD1 (5 bases). Per the germline V gene, CDR1 is ENHRY and CDR2 is SYGVKD. The CDR3 sequence is 12 residues long. Deletions cut 8 bases from V and 2 bases from J, with 9 bases between. The chain's CDR3 is CAIDDSNYGYTF. CDR3 nucleotide sequence: TGTGCCATCGACGACAGCAACTATGGCTACACCTTC.

V and J are TRBV7-8 and TRBJ2-5; D is unresolved. CDR3 length equals 13 residues. V was cut by 4 bases and J by 1 base, with 7 bases left in between. Germline V CDR1 and CDR2: SGHVS, FQNEAQ. Here the CDR3 reads CASSSEIQETQYF. The CDR3 bases are TGTGCCAGCAGCTCGGAGATCCAAGAGACCCAGTACTTC.

The chain employs TRBV18 and TRBJ2-1; D remains ambiguous. The V and J ends lost 3 bases and 3 bases respectively, with 9 bases between them. Looked up from germline, CDR1 is KGHSH and CDR2 is LQKENI. The CDR3 is made up of 14 amino acids. This chain's CDR3 is CASSPSVGYNEQFF. The CDR3 DNA follows: TGTGCCAGCTCACCCTCGGTTGGCTACAATGAGCAGTTCTTC.

DNA for the CDR3: TGCAGCGTTGAAGGAGGGGGGGTAGGGACCGGGGAGCTGTTTTTT. Protein sequence: CSVEGGGVGTGELFF. The V and J genes are TRBV29-1 and TRBJ2-2; possibly TRBD2 for D (7 bases). V lost 1 base and J 5 bases, leaving 14 bases between the germline ends. The CDR3 loop spans 15 amino acids. Germline CDR1 SQVTM, CDR2 ANQGSEA.

The rearrangement links TRBV19 to TRBJ2-3; 8 bases map to TRBD2. Germline V gives CDR1 LNHDA, CDR2 SQIVND (reference sequence). The V gene end was trimmed by 3 bases and the J gene end by 0 bases; junction bases not matched to a gene: 2. This CDR3 has 15 residues. CDR3 DNA sequence: TGTGCCAGTAGTATTAGCGGGGCAAGCACAGATACGCAGTATTTT. Translated, it gives CASSISGASTDTQYF.

The rearrangement uses TRBV10-3 and TRBJ2-7, with TRBD1 matching over 10 bases. Trimming cost V 5 bases and J 2 bases; bases outside gene matches: 6. The CDR3 has 15 residues. Germline values: CDR1 ENHRY, CDR2 SYGVKD. The chain's CDR3 is CAISPGTGATYEQYF. The CDR3 DNA reads TGTGCCATCAGTCCCGGGACAGGGGCGACCTACGAGCAGTACTTC.

This rearrangement joins TRBV6-5 to TRBJ2-4; TRBD2 aligns across 8 bases. Germline trimming cut 5 bases from V and 7 bases from J; bases unmatched to any gene: 4. This CDR3 has 13 amino acids. Germline assignment: CDR1 MNHEY and CDR2 SVGAGI. CDR3 sequence: CASSQREYNIQYF. Here the CDR3 DNA reads TGTGCCAGCAGTCAGCGGGAGTATAACATTCAGTACTTC.

The chain has TRBV6-5 and TRBJ2-7; weak D call: TRBD2 (5 bases). The germline CDR1 and CDR2 sequences are MNHEY and SVGAGI. V was trimmed by 0 bases and J by 4 bases, leaving 13 bases between them. The CDR3 extends over 15 amino acids. The CDR3 region has the DNA TGTGCCAGCAGTTACTCGGGTTTTTCGGGGTACGAGCAGTACTTC. It encodes CASSYSGFSGYEQYF.

This clone came up once. The chain has TRBV18 and TRBJ1-3, with unresolved D. The CDR3 is 15 amino acids. The V end lost 1 base, the J end lost 0 bases, and 7 bases lay between the germline ends. CDR1 is KGHSH, CDR2 LQKENI, per germline. The CDR3 DNA follows: TGTGCCAGCTCACCACAGGCCGCCTCTGGAAACACCATATATTTT. This codes for CASSPQAASGNTIYF.

The chain employs TRBV4-1 and TRBJ1-1; TRBD1 matches at 8 bases. The germline gives CDR1 MGHRA, CDR2 YSYEKL. The J segment lost 5 bases and the V segment lost 5 bases, leaving 10 bases of the junction unmatched. CDR3 length: 15 amino acids. The CDR3 loop reads CASSSRTGFDTEAFF. The CDR3 DNA reads as TGCGCCAGCAGCAGCCGGACAGGGTTTGATACTGAAGCTTTCTTT.

The CDR3 loop reads CASSFLQGASEKLFF. CDR3 sequence (DNA): TGTGCCAGCAGTTTTTTACAGGGGGCGAGTGAAAAACTGTTTTTT. The chain employs TRBV28 and TRBJ1-4, with TRBD1 matching 9 bases. CDR1 and CDR2 (germline): MDHEN, SYDVKM. The trim removed 3 bases at V and 7 bases at J, leaving 6 bases unmatched. The CDR3 has 15 residues.

The chain links TRBV6-5 to TRBJ1-1; TRBD1 matches 9 bases. The CDR3 runs to 14 residues. CDR1 MNHEY and CDR2 SVGAGI come from the germline V gene. The V and J ends lost 6 bases and 5 bases, in that order; junction bases with no gene match: 7. This CDR3 is CASRPQGAGTEAFF. The CDR3 bases are TGTGCCAGCAGGCCACAGGGGGCAGGTACTGAAGCTTTCTTT.

The rearrangement joins TRBV5-1 to TRBJ1-1, with D possibly TRBD1 on 6 matching bases. Germline V lookup: CDR1 SGHRS, CDR2 YFSETQ. V lost 0 bases and J lost 7, with 10 bases in between. The CDR3 covers 13 residues. CDR3 residues: CASSLVGQREAFF. For the CDR3, the DNA is TGCGCCAGCAGCTTGGTCGGACAGCGTGAAGCTTTCTTT.

The chain is built from TRBV4-1 and TRBJ2-1; D is perhaps TRBD2 (6 bases). The CDR3 has 16 residues. Trimming removed 0 bases at V and 5 bases at J, with 14 bases between. Germline values: CDR1 MGHRA, CDR2 YSYEKL. The CDR3 DNA reads TGCGCCAGCAGCCAAGATGCCGGGAGTCAGGACAATGAGCAGTTCTTC. Translating it yields CASSQDAGSQDNEQFF.

CDR3 sequence reads: CASSLWTTGNPEAFF. CDR3 bases: TGTGCCAGTAGTCTGTGGACGACGGGAAACCCTGAAGCTTTCTTT. This sequence joins TRBV19 and TRBJ1-1; D unclear. V lost 5 bases and J lost 6, with 19 bases in between. The length of the CDR3 is 15 residues. Germline V lookup: CDR1 LNHDA, CDR2 SQIVND (reference sequence).

The genes are TRBV5-5 and TRBJ1-5, with 8 bases identical to TRBD1. V was pared by 4 bases and J by 6 bases, with 9 bases of the junction left unmatched. The CDR3 runs to 15 residues. From germline, CDR1 is SGHKS and CDR2 YYEKEE (reference sequence). DNA of the CDR3: TGTGCCAGCAGCCCAGCTCAGGGGGCGGTTCAGCCCCAGCATTTT. This sequence encodes CASSPAQGAVQPQHF.

This chain uses TRBV21-1 with TRBJ1-1. TRBV21-1 is noted as a pseudogene. The CDR3 contains 18 residues. The CDR3 coding sequence is TGTGCCAGCAGCTCGCGGGCGAGTTACAGAAAATTGAACACTGAAGCTTTCTTT. It encodes CASSSRASYRKLNTEAFF.

J is TRBJ1-2 and V is TRBV7-2; no clear D. CDR1 and CDR2 (germline): SGHTA, FQGNSA. The V end lost 5 bases, the J end lost 7 bases, and 23 bases lay between the germline ends. The CDR3 has 16 residues. This CDR3 reads CASSPQASSTRTGYTF. CDR3 DNA: TGTGCCAGCAGCCCCCAAGCCAGCTCAACACGAACTGGCTACACCTTC.